The 9 T cell receptor beta chains listed next were all sequenced from one sample in a study of human T cells and chemical hapten exposure. Each CDR3 protein is one row after TCRdb ran MiXCR on the RACE reads. The table records 180,000 or so distinct CDR3 sequences, approximately 15% of them present only once. Time point in this sample: patch test 1, 2 weeks after DPC sensitization. The treatment: therapeutic diphenylcyclopropenone sensitization with weekly scalp DPC. Sequenced here: whole blood, sampled in connection with sensitization to the hapten diphenylcyclopropenone (DPC). These receptor sequences come from a woman aged 25 to 39 with alopecia areata. Some clones in this sample may be carry-over from other donors' samples.

This chain joins TRBV7-9 and TRBJ2-5, with D possibly TRBD1 on 5 matching bases. The CDR3 has 13 residues. Per germline, CDR1 SEHNR and CDR2 FQNEAQ (reference sequence). Trimming cost V 3 bases and J 4 bases, with 9 bases left between them. CDR3 sequence (DNA): TGTGCCAGCAGCTTGTTTGGGGCAGAGACCCAGTACTTC. Its translation is CASSLFGAETQYF.

This chain joins TRBV5-1 and TRBJ2-3; D not certain. Germline V gives CDR1 SGHRS, CDR2 YFSETQ. The CDR3 length is 15 residues. The ends were cut back, 6 bases at V and 0 bases at J, with 14 bases in the middle. CDR3 amino acids: CASTTLGSSTDTQYF. In DNA, the CDR3 is TGCGCCAGCACCACTCTCGGGTCTAGCACAGATACGCAGTATTTT.

The CDR3, as DNA: TGTGCCAGCAGCCGCGGACAGGCAGACTATGGCTACACCTTC. Translating it yields CASSRGQADYGYTF. This chain connects TRBV6-5 to TRBJ1-2, with TRBD1 matching over 7 bases. In germline, CDR1 is MNHEY, CDR2 SVGAGI. The CDR3 has 14 amino acids. Trimming took 6 bases from V and 3 from J; bases not matched to a gene: 7.

V usage is TRBV19 and J usage is TRBJ2-1, with TRBD2 as a possible D gene (6 bases). Germline CDR1 reads LNHDA; CDR2 reads SQIVND (reference sequence). The CDR3 spans 13 residues. V shed 9 bases and J shed 4 bases, with 13 bases lying between them. The CDR3 nucleotides read TGTGCCAGCCAAATGGGGAGGTACAATGAGCAGTTCTTC. This gives the protein CASQMGRYNEQFF.

The rearrangement joins TRBV6-5 to TRBJ2-5; 7 nucleotides match TRBD1. Per the germline V gene, CDR1 is MNHEY and CDR2 is SVGAGI. CDR3 length: 15 amino acids. The V gene end was trimmed by 0 bases and the J gene end by 3 bases; junction bases not matched to a gene: 4. CDR3 coding DNA: TGTGCCAGCAGTTACTCTTGGACAGGCAAAGAGACCCAGTACTTC. Translation: CASSYSWTGKETQYF.

The CDR3: CASSRKGASGYTF. The CDR3 nucleotides are TGTGCCAGCAGCCGTAAGGGGGCAAGTGGCTACACCTTC. V gene TRBV3-1 combines with J gene TRBJ1-2; TRBD1 agrees at 7 bases. Trimming took 4 bases from V and 7 from J; bases not matched to a gene: 6. Germline V lookup: CDR1 LGHDT, CDR2 YNNKEL (reference sequence). CDR3 length: 13 amino acids.

This clonotype was seen a few times. This chain joins TRBV27 and TRBJ2-3; TRBD1 is a possible D gene (6 bases). The CDR3 runs to 15 residues. Germline V gene sequence: CDR1 MNHEY, CDR2 SMNVEV (reference sequence). V shed 4 bases and J shed 3 bases, with 14 bases lying between them. This CDR3 reads CASSSQGIGTDTQYF. The CDR3 nucleotides read TGTGCCAGCAGTTCACAGGGTATAGGGACAGATACGCAGTATTTT.

This clonotype was picked up one time. The V gene is TRBV29-1, the J gene TRBJ2-1; D not certain. Per germline, CDR1 SQVTM and CDR2 ANQGSEA. V gave up 3 bases and J gave up 1 base, with 10 bases separating them. The CDR3 runs to 14 residues. CDR3 in amino acids: CSVDSSRSYNEQFF. CDR3 sequence (DNA): TGCAGCGTTGACTCTTCCAGGTCCTACAATGAGCAGTTCTTC.

V gene TRBV29-1 combines with J gene TRBJ2-7, with 7 bases identical to TRBD1. Germline assignment: CDR1 SQVTM and CDR2 ANQGSEA. V lost 5 bases to trimming and J lost 2 bases; unmatched junction nucleotides: 9. This CDR3 spans 14 amino acids. For the CDR3, the DNA is TGCAGCGTTACGATGACAGGGCCCACCTACGAGCAGTACTTC. This translates into CSVTMTGPTYEQYF.